This T cell receptor (beta chain) emerged from a study of CD8 T cells in Susac syndrome. The CDR3 sequence is 16 residues long. After removal of 2 bases from V and 0 bases from J, the junction contained 3 bases not matched to a gene. The germline V gene encodes CDR1 PRHDT and CDR2 FYEKMQ (reference sequence). With random hexamers, reverse transcription was performed on about 0.5 to 1 ug of RNA. TCRdb itself ran the immunoSEQ multiplex PCR reads through MiXCR, one entry per CDR3 protein. The data hold over 70,000 distinct CDR3 sequences, with about 96% observed a single time. The sample comprised CD8+ T cells from PBMCs. The chain links TRBV13 to TRBJ1-3; 8 bases fit TRBD1. This sequence was found in a human donor with Susac syndrome. The CDR3 protein is CASSLRQGRSGNTIYF. In DNA form, the CDR3 reads TGTGCCAGCAGCTTACGACAGGGGCGCTCTGGAAACACCATATATTTT.